This T cell receptor (beta chain) was identified during a study of T cells in Graves' hyperthyroidism and ophthalmopathy. The source material, RNA transcripts, was used to amplify TCR beta CDR3 regions. With the HTBI primer set, the TCR CDR3 went through a first round of RT-PCR. TCRdb fed the multiplex PCR reads into MiXCR, producing one record per CDR3 protein. The sample shows 600,000 or so distinct CDR3 sequences, around 13% of them seen only once. The CDR3 spans 18 residues. Germline lookup yields CDR1 KGHSH and CDR2 LQKENI. V was cut by 1 base and J by 0 bases, with 15 bases left in between. Sequencing input: blood. The rearrangement uses TRBV18 and TRBJ2-2, with D possibly TRBD1 on 6 matching bases. The sequence was collected from a woman in her forties or fifties with Graves' ophthalmopathy. CDR3 DNA sequence: TGTGCCAGCTCACCACGATTCCAGGGGTATGCGAACACCGGGGAGCTGTTTTTT. It encodes CASSPRFQGYANTGELFF.